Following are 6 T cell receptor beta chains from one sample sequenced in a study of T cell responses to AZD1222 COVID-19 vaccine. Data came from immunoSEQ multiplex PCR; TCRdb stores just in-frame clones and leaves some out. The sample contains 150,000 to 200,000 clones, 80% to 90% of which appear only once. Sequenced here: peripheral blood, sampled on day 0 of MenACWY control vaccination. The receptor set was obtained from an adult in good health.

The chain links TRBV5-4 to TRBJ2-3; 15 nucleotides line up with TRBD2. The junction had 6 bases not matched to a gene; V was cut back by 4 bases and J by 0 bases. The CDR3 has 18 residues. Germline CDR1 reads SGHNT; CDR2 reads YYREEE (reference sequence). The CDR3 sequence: CASSARTSGRASTDTQYF. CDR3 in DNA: TGTGCCAGCAGCGCCAGGACTAGCGGGAGGGCTAGCACAGATACGCAGTATTTT. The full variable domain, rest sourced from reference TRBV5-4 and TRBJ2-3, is ETGVTQSPTHLIKTRGQQVTLRCSSQSGHNTVSWYQQALGQGPQFIFQYYREEENGRGNFPPRFSGLQFPNYSSELNVNALELDDSALYLCASSARTSGRASTDTQYFGPGTRLTVL.

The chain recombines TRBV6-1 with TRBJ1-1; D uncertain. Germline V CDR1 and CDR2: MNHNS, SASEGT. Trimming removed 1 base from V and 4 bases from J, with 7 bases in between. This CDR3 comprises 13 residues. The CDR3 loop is CASSEVAGTEAFF. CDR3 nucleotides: TGTGCCAGCAGTGAAGTTGCGGGCACTGAAGCTTTCTTT.

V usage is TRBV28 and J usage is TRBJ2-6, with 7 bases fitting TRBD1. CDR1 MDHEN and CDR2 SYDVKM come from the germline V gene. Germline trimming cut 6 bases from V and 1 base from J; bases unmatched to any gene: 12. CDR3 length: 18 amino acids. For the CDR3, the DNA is TGTGCCAGCAGCCCCCGAGGGGGCCAACTTTCTGGGGCCAACGTCCTGACTTTC. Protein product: CASSPRGGQLSGANVLTF.

The CDR3 DNA follows: TGTGCCAGCTCACCACTTGGCGACCGGGACACCGGGGAGCTGTTTTTT. Amino acid sequence: CASSPLGDRDTGELFF. This chain uses TRBV18 with TRBJ2-2; no clear D. The V gene's germline CDR1 is KGHSH and CDR2 LQKENI. V lost 1 base and J 3 bases, leaving 12 bases between the germline ends. CDR3 length equals 16 residues.

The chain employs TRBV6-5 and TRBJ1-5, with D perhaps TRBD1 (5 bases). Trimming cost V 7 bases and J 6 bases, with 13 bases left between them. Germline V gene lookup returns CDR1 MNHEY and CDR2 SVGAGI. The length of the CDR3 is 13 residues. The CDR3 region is CASTLERGQPQHF. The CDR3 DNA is TGTGCCAGCACCCTAGAGAGGGGTCAGCCCCAGCATTTT.

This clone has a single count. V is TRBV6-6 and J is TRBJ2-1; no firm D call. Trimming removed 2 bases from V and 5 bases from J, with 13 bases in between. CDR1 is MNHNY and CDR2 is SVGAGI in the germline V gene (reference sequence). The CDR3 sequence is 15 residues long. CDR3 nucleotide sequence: TGTGCCAGCAGTTACCCCCCATTAGGCCACAATGAGCAGTTCTTC. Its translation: CASSYPPLGHNEQFF.